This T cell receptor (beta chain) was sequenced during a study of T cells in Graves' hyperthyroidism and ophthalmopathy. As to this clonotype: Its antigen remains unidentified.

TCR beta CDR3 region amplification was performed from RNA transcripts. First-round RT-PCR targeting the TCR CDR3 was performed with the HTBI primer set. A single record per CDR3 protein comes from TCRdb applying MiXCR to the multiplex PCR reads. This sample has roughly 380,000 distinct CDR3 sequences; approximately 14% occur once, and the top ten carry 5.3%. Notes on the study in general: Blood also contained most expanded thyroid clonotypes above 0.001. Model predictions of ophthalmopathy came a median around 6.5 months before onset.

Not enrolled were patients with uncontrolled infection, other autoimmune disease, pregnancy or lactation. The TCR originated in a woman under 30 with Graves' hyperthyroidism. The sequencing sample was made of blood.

CDR3 region: CASSLAGSNEKLFF. For the CDR3, the DNA is TGCGCCAGCAGCTTGGCCGGGTCCAATGAAAAACTGTTTTTT. J is TRBJ1-4 and V is TRBV5-1, with no clear D. The CDR3 length is 14 residues. Germline V lookup: CDR1 SGHRS, CDR2 YFSETQ. V gave up 0 bases and J gave up 5 bases, with 8 bases separating them.